This entry is about one T cell receptor beta chain. The source of the sample is a study of shared clonotypes between healthy human individuals. Per the germline V gene, CDR1 is SGHTA and CDR2 is FQGNSA. The CDR3 has 12 amino acids. Trimming stripped 3 bases from V and 0 bases from J, with 2 bases between. Data came from immunoSEQ multiplex PCR; TCRdb stores just in-frame clones and leaves some out. The sample consists of about 1 million clones, roughly 80% of them appearing once. The chain couples TRBV7-2 to TRBJ2-5; D call uncertain. The sample consisted of memory CD4+ T cells sorted from blood. The subset was: CD45RA-negative fraction. The clonotype comes from a man younger than 35 in good health. CDR3 amino acids: CASSFYQETQYF. CDR3 DNA: TGTGCCAGCAGCTTCTACCAAGAGACCCAGTACTTC. Using reference TRBV7-2 and TRBJ2-5 for the parts outside the CDR3, the full variable domain is GAGVSQSPSNKVTEKGKDVELRCDPISGHTALYWYRQSLGQGLEFLIYFQGNSAPDKSGLPSDRFSAERTGGSVSTLTIQRTQQEDSAVYLCASSFYQETQYFGPGTRLLVL.